This T cell receptor beta chain was sequenced for a study of shared clonotypes between healthy human individuals. Study-level background: Used for every donor were three CD4 naive, three CD4 memory, two CD8 naive and one CD8 memory plate. Study observations and caveats: Naive subsets typically showed greater estimated richness than memory subsets.

Sequencing used immunoSEQ multiplex PCR; TCRdb keeps in-frame clones, though not all of them. Among millions of clones listed, approximately 95% were seen once. On this clone: Its antigen is undetermined.

Donors were healthy HIV-negative adults without recently reported acute infections or vaccinations. The study separated CD4+ cells into CD45RA+ naive and CD45RA-negative memory subsets. The sequenced sample consisted of naive CD4+ T cells from PBMCs. Subset specified: CD45RA+ positively selected. The TCR was taken from a man between 18 and 35 years old in good health. Some clones in this sample may be carry-over from other donors' samples.

CDR3 protein: CASSAWGSLSTEAFF. DNA of the CDR3: TGTGCCAGCAGTGCCTGGGGCAGCTTAAGTACTGAAGCTTTCTTT. The chain uses TRBV28 and TRBJ1-1; D is perhaps TRBD1 (5 bases). The CDR3 has 15 residues. Germline V gene lookup returns CDR1 MDHEN and CDR2 SYDVKM. The V end lost 5 bases, the J end lost 5 bases, and 18 bases lay between the germline ends.